These 16 T cell receptor beta chains were sequenced from one sample in a study of somatic mutations in cytotoxic T cells in rheumatoid arthritis. TCRdb's table, derived via immunoSEQ multiplex PCR, lists solely in-frame clones and lacks some. The sample holds 7,000 to 9,500 clones, 75% to 80% seen once. Input material: CD8+ T cells sorted from blood. The origin of the receptors is an adult with rheumatoid arthritis.

The chain links TRBV6-1 to TRBJ1-2; D is possibly TRBD1 (6 bases). Germline CDR1 MNHNS, CDR2 SASEGT. The CDR3 extends over 15 amino acids. Trimming stripped 4 bases from V and 0 bases from J, with 12 bases between. DNA of the CDR3: TGTGCCAGCAGTGCCCCGGACAGTTCTAACTATGGCTACACCTTC. This translates into CASSAPDSSNYGYTF.

For this clone: A junction boundary mismatches the germline segment, possibly from a read error. The V and J genes are TRBV20-1 and TRBJ2-7; possibly TRBD2 for D (5 bases). The CDR3 is made up of 11 amino acids. Germline CDR1 DFQATT, CDR2 SNEGSKA (reference sequence). The CDR3 loop reads CSVRRGYEQYF. CDR3 bases: TGCAGTGTTAGACGGGGTTACGAGCAGTACTTC.

The J gene is TRBJ2-1, the V gene TRBV7-8; TRBD2 agrees at 8 bases. In germline, CDR1 is SGHVS, CDR2 FQNEAQ. CDR3 length: 15 residues. Losses at the gene ends were 1 base for V and 4 bases for J; bases not matched to a gene: 3. The chain's CDR3 is CASSLVRGGYNEQFF. In DNA form, the CDR3 reads TGTGCCAGCAGCTTAGTCCGGGGGGGGTACAATGAGCAGTTCTTC.

The rearrangement joins TRBV29-1 to TRBJ2-3; a possible D gene is TRBD2 (6 bases). Trimming removed 8 bases from V and 1 base from J, with 13 bases in between. This CDR3 spans 13 amino acids. Looked up from germline, CDR1 is SQVTM and CDR2 is ANQGSEA. The CDR3 DNA is TGCAGCCCGCGGGGCCTGGGCACAGATACGCAGTATTTT. Protein product: CSPRGLGTDTQYF.

Comments on this clone: At one of its ends the junction is not consistent with the germline gene, which may arise from a read error. This sequence joins TRBV7-7 and TRBJ2-5; 13 bases match TRBD2. CDR1 and CDR2 (germline): SSHAT, FNYEAQ (reference sequence). The CDR3 contains 16 residues. CDR3 in amino acids: CASSPGLAGAQETQYF. The CDR3 region has the DNA TGTGCTAGCAGCCCCGGACTAGCGGGGGCCCAAGAGACCCAGTACTTC.

This clone was seen more than once but under ten times. The chain combines TRBV5-1 with TRBJ1-5; no clear D gene. This CDR3 comprises 12 residues. Trimming shortened V by 1 base and J by 3 bases, and 2 bases separated the two germline ends. Looked up from germline, CDR1 is SGHRS and CDR2 is YFSETQ. CDR3 sequence: CASSLPNQPQHF. The CDR3 coding sequence is TGCGCCAGCAGCTTGCCCAATCAGCCCCAGCATTTT.

This clone came up a few times. The same CDR3 arises from other DNA sequences in this sample as well. This chain joins TRBV7-9 and TRBJ2-1; unclear D gene. The CDR3 has 12 amino acids. Trimming stripped 1 base from V and 4 bases from J, with 2 bases between. CDR1 is SEHNR and CDR2 is FQNEAQ in the germline V gene (reference sequence). The chain's CDR3 is CASSLGYNEQFF. In DNA, the CDR3 is TGTGCCAGCAGCTTAGGTTACAATGAGCAGTTCTTC.

V is TRBV4-1 and J is TRBJ2-1, with D tentatively TRBD1 (5 bases). V shed 3 bases and J shed 0 bases, with 12 bases lying between them. CDR3 size: 16 residues. Germline loops: CDR1 MGHRA, CDR2 YSYEKL. The chain's CDR3 is CASSHLDIISYNEQFF. The CDR3 DNA reads TGCGCCAGCAGCCATTTGGACATCATCTCCTACAATGAGCAGTTCTTC.

V gene TRBV4-1 combines with J gene TRBJ1-2, with no clear D. Germline lookup yields CDR1 MGHRA and CDR2 YSYEKL. CDR3 length: 15 amino acids. V lost 0 bases to trimming and J lost 7 bases, with 15 bases between them. DNA for the CDR3: TGCGCCAGCAGCCAAGAAGTGCAACCGAGAGGTGGCTACACCTTC. Protein product: CASSQEVQPRGGYTF.

This clone has a single count. The chain has TRBV2 and TRBJ1-1, with a weak D call TRBD1 (6 bases). Looked up from germline, CDR1 is SNHLY and CDR2 is FYNNEI. The CDR3 is 17 amino acids. V gave up 4 bases and J gave up 3 bases, with 21 bases separating them. The CDR3 sequence is CASSVGDIRIQHTEAFF. CDR3 sequence (DNA): TGTGCCAGCAGTGTGGGGGACATAAGGATACAACACACTGAAGCTTTCTTT.

The genes are TRBV5-1 and TRBJ2-3; D call uncertain. The germline V gene encodes CDR1 SGHRS and CDR2 YFSETQ. Trimming took off 0 bases at V and 2 bases at J, with 7 bases between the two ends. This CDR3 has 14 residues. CDR3 nucleotides: TGCGCCAGCAGCTTGGGGCTAAACACAGATACGCAGTATTTT. It encodes CASSLGLNTDTQYF. The full variable domain, rest sourced from reference TRBV5-1 and TRBJ2-3, is KAGVTQTPRYLIKTRGQQVTLSCSPISGHRSVSWYQQTPGQGLQFLFEYFSETQRNKGNFPGRFSGRQFSNSRSEMNVSTLELGDSALYLCASSLGLNTDTQYFGPGTRLTVL.

This rearrangement joins TRBV27 to TRBJ2-3, with D tentatively TRBD2 (6 bases). The CDR3 runs 15 residues. Germline V gene data show CDR1 as MNHEY and CDR2 as SMNVEV (reference sequence). V dropped 8 bases and J dropped 4 bases, with 19 bases sitting between them. CDR3 region: CASAPNSGYPDTQYF. DNA of the CDR3: TGTGCCAGCGCCCCTAATAGCGGTTACCCAGATACGCAGTATTTT.

The V and J genes are TRBV29-1 and TRBJ2-1, with 9 bases identical to TRBD2. Unmatched junction bases numbered 14, after V lost 6 bases and J lost 8 bases. This CDR3 region has 15 residues. Looked up from germline, CDR1 is SQVTM and CDR2 is ANQGSEA. The CDR3 DNA reads TGCAGCGTGTCGACTGGGCGGGGGGGTCTCGATGAGCAGTTCTTC. Translated, it gives CSVSTGRGGLDEQFF.

The chain has TRBV14 and TRBJ2-7; TRBD2 is a possible D gene (5 bases). The germline CDR1 and CDR2 sequences are SGHDN and FVKESK. This CDR3 contains 15 residues. The V end was cut by 4 bases, the J end by 2 bases, with 15 bases between. The CDR3 reads CASSPPSKPPYEQYF. The DNA for the CDR3 is TGTGCCAGCAGCCCCCCTAGCAAGCCCCCCTACGAGCAGTACTTC.

The J gene is TRBJ2-1, the V gene TRBV7-9; the D gene could be TRBD1 or TRBD2 (6 bases each). CDR1 and CDR2 (germline): SEHNR, FQNEAQ (reference sequence). Trimming pared 7 bases from V and 0 bases from J, leaving 10 bases between. The CDR3 consists of 14 residues. CDR3 residues: CASMKGGSYNEQFF. CDR3 DNA sequence: TGTGCCAGCATGAAGGGGGGCTCCTACAATGAGCAGTTCTTC.

CDR3 sequence: CASSANPVEVAGASYEQYF. Written as DNA, the CDR3 is TGTGCCAGCAGTGCTAACCCCGTGGAGGTGGCCGGAGCCTCCTACGAGCAGTACTTC. The rearrangement uses TRBV6-1 and TRBJ2-7; maybe TRBD2 (5 bases). Trimming took 4 bases from V and 0 from J, leaving 25 bases between them. CDR1 and CDR2 from the germline V gene are MNHNS and SASEGT. The length of the CDR3 is 19 residues.